The 15 T cell receptor beta chains reported below all come from one sample, sequenced in a study of blood T cell repertoires in COVID-19. Clones were read by immunoSEQ multiplex PCR, and TCRdb kept only the in-frame ones, dropping some. The table lists approximately 190,000 clones, more than 65% of them singletons. The sequenced sample consisted of PBMCs or T cells enriched from blood (not recorded which). The receptors were gathered from a man in his forties who had recovered from COVID-19.

The chain employs TRBV21-1 and TRBJ1-2; TRBD1, the table's D call, lacks a check against the DNA. TRBV21-1 is flagged as a pseudogene. The CDR3 is 16 amino acids. The DNA for the CDR3 is TGTGCCAGCAGCAAAGGAAAGTGGGGGCGCACCTATGGCTACACCTTC. Translated: CASSKGKWGRTYGYTF.

The V call is TRBV5-6, the J call TRBJ1-2; TRBD1 aligns across 8 bases. Germline lookup yields CDR1 SGHDT and CDR2 YYEEEE. Trimming took 5 bases from V and 4 from J; bases not matched to a gene: 10. The CDR3 extends over 15 amino acids. In DNA form, the CDR3 reads TGTGCCAGCAGTTCAGTCCCGGGACAGGCCTATGGCTACACCTTC. Encoded protein: CASSSVPGQAYGYTF. Looking up the rest from reference TRBV5-6 and TRBJ1-2 gives the full variable domain: DAGVTQSPTHLIKTRGQQVTLRCSPKSGHDTVSWYQQALGQGPQFIFQYYEEEERQRGNFPDRFSGHQFPNYSSELNVNALLLGDSALYLCASSSVPGQAYGYTFGSGTRLTVV.

The CDR3 reads CASSLPRGAGGRPDTQYF. Written as DNA, the CDR3 is TGTGCCAGCAGTTTACCAAGGGGAGCGGGGGGCCGTCCAGATACGCAGTATTTT. The chain is built from TRBV28 and TRBJ2-3; 9 bases are shared with TRBD2. CDR3 length: 18 residues. Trimming removed 2 bases from V and 4 bases from J; junction bases left unmatched: 13. Germline CDR1 is MDHEN and CDR2 is SYDVKM.

This chain uses TRBV5-1 with TRBJ2-3; a weak D match, TRBD1 (6 bases). The CDR3 runs 15 residues. V dropped 3 bases and J dropped 2 bases, with 13 bases sitting between them. Germline assignment: CDR1 SGHRS and CDR2 YFSETQ. CDR3: CASSYPGAPTDTQYF. The CDR3 DNA reads as TGCGCCAGCAGCTACCCAGGGGCCCCCACAGATACGCAGTATTTT. Using reference TRBV5-1 and TRBJ2-3 for the parts outside the CDR3, the full variable domain is KAGVTQTPRYLIKTRGQQVTLSCSPISGHRSVSWYQQTPGQGLQFLFEYFSETQRNKGNFPGRFSGRQFSNSRSEMNVSTLELGDSALYLCASSYPGAPTDTQYFGPGTRLTVL.

This chain uses TRBV7-9 with TRBJ1-2; D is unresolved. The CDR3 spans 15 residues. V was cut by 5 bases and J by 4 bases, with 17 bases left in between. Germline V gene data show CDR1 as SEHNR and CDR2 as FQNEAQ (reference sequence). The DNA for the CDR3 is TGTGCCAGCAGCCCCGCAGGCAGAATAACCTATGGCTACACCTTC. This gives the protein CASSPAGRITYGYTF. Using reference TRBV7-9 and TRBJ1-2 for the parts outside the CDR3, the full variable domain is DTGVSQNPRHKITKRGQNVTFRCDPISEHNRLYWYRQTLGQGPEFLTYFQNEAQLEKSRLLSDRFSAERPKGSFSTLEIQRTEQGDSAMYLCASSPAGRITYGYTFGSGTRLTVV.

The CDR3 nucleotides are TGTGCCAGCACCAAGGGGGTAGATTCACCCCTCCACTTT. Its translation is CASTKGVDSPLHF. The rearrangement links TRBV6-5 to TRBJ1-6, with a weak D call TRBD1 (6 bases). The CDR3 is 13 amino acids. Trimming removed 7 bases at V and 8 bases at J, with 12 bases between. Germline loops: CDR1 MNHEY, CDR2 SVGAGI.

The rearrangement links TRBV7-6 to TRBJ1-5; D not resolved. The CDR3 is made up of 16 amino acids. The germline CDR1 and CDR2 sequences are SGHVS and FNYEAQ. Trimming left V 2 bases short and J 2 bases short, with 13 bases between. The CDR3 coding sequence is TGTGCCAGCAGCTTAATGAGCGGGCAGGGCAATCAGCCCCAGCATTTT. This encodes CASSLMSGQGNQPQHF.

CDR3 coding DNA: TGTGCCAGCTCACCAGACAGCGGGGGCGGCACTGAAGCTTTCTTT. Its translation: CASSPDSGGGTEAFF. This chain connects TRBV18 to TRBJ1-1, with D possibly TRBD1 on 6 matching bases. The CDR3 has 15 residues. Trimming removed 2 bases from V and 4 bases from J, with 14 bases in between. The germline V gene has CDR1 KGHSH and CDR2 LQKENI.

The chain couples TRBV18 to TRBJ1-1, with D possibly matching TRBD1 (5 bases). The CDR3 is 14 residues long. Germline V gene lookup returns CDR1 KGHSH and CDR2 LQKENI. With 1 base removed from V and 7 bases from J, the gap between germline ends came to 13 bases. The CDR3 protein is CASSPQNWGGEAFF. CDR3 DNA: TGTGCCAGCTCACCACAGAATTGGGGGGGTGAAGCTTTCTTT.

The CDR3 nucleotides are TGTGCCAGCAGCGTAGGGACATCCATGAACACTGAAGCTTTCTTT. This codes for CASSVGTSMNTEAFF. This chain links TRBV9 with TRBJ1-1, with D tentatively TRBD1 (5 bases). Deletions cut 0 bases from V and 0 bases from J, with 9 bases between. The CDR3 runs to 15 residues. The V gene's germline CDR1 is SGDLS and CDR2 YYNGEE.

This chain connects TRBV19 to TRBJ2-7; TRBD1 matches 10 bases. Trimming took 6 bases from V and 4 from J; bases not matched to a gene: 9. CDR1 LNHDA and CDR2 SQIVND come from the germline V gene (reference sequence). CDR3 length equals 15 residues. The CDR3 region is CASRLTGTGAYEQYF. The CDR3, as DNA: TGTGCCAGTAGATTGACCGGGACAGGGGCTTACGAGCAGTACTTC.

The J gene is TRBJ2-7, the V gene TRBV9; D is possibly TRBD2 (6 bases). Germline V CDR1 and CDR2: SGDLS, YYNGEE. The V gene lost 0 bases and the J gene lost 6 bases, with 13 bases spanning the gap. The CDR3 has 14 residues. CDR3 nucleotide sequence: TGTGCCAGCAGCGTAGTAGGGGAGGTTGGCGAGCAGTACTTC. This gives the protein CASSVVGEVGEQYF.

The rearrangement links TRBV19 to TRBJ2-2; 8 bases align to TRBD2. The V segment lost 4 bases and the J segment 6 bases; nucleotides outside the gene matches: 7. This CDR3 is 15 amino acids long. Per germline, CDR1 LNHDA and CDR2 SQIVND (reference sequence). The CDR3 is CASSSTGGAAGELFF. The CDR3 DNA sequence: TGTGCCAGTAGTAGTACCGGGGGGGCCGCCGGGGAGCTGTTTTTT.

The J gene is TRBJ1-2, the V gene TRBV30; 7 nucleotides match TRBD1. Germline V gives CDR1 GTSNPN, CDR2 SVGIG (reference sequence). This CDR3 is 15 amino acids long. With V trimmed by 3 bases and J by 4 bases, 11 bases remained unmatched. The CDR3 DNA follows: TGTGCCTGGAGGGGAGGAGACAGGGTCAGCTATGGCTACACCTTC. This encodes CAWRGGDRVSYGYTF. The whole variable domain, remainder taken from reference TRBV30 and TRBJ1-2, is SQTIHQWPATLVQPVGSPLSLECTVEGTSNPNLYWYRQAAGRGLQLLFYSVGIGQISSEVPQNLSASRPQDRQFILSSKKLLLSDSGFYLCAWRGGDRVSYGYTFGSGTRLTVV.

The gene calls are TRBV4-2 and TRBJ2-2; 7 bases align to TRBD1. Germline V gene data show CDR1 as LGHNA and CDR2 as YNFKEQ. V dropped 5 bases and J dropped 2; count of bases not matched to a gene: 8. The length of the CDR3 is 16 residues. CDR3 in amino acids: CASSTRTGLNTGELFF. The CDR3 nucleotides read TGTGCCAGCAGCACTCGGACAGGCCTCAACACCGGGGAGCTGTTTTTT.